This note documents a single TCR beta chain sequence. Its antigen has not been determined. No per-base quality is available; no much larger clone lies one base away. There are 16 amino acids in the CDR3, from cysteine to phenylalanine inclusive. Solely the CDR3 DNA is kept, with 48 bases framed from the first base. V is cut by 6 bases and J by 6 bases, and the space between the germline ends is 20 bases. Based on the germline V gene (reference sequence), the CDR1 and CDR2 sequences are MNHEY and SMNVEV. The data originate from a study of CD8 T cells in Susac syndrome (dated by TCRdb to about 2019). About the study as a whole: Repertoire sequencing was used to test whether CD8+ T cell activation and differentiation in Susac syndrome was antigen driven. The study compared CD8+ T cell repertoire clonality among 12 healthy donors, about 14 Susac syndrome patients and around 16 multiple sclerosis patients.

RNA was extracted with the RNeasy kit and roughly 0.45 to 1 ug was reverse transcribed using random hexamers. TCR beta CDR3 regions were amplified with the immunoSEQ multiplex PCR assay covering 54 Vbeta and 13 Jbeta segments. Bias from PCR amplification was corrected by using a synthetic template baseline for primer optimization and for computational correction. The paper's processing steps were these. Reads were annotated to V, D and J genes per IMGT and analyzed with immunoSEQ Analyzer, keeping only productive sequences. To calculate clonality, Shannon entropy was normalized by log2 of the number of productive unique sequences and then subtracted from one. For each patient and control, public and private clones were evaluated among the 100 most prevalent clones. A clone was defined as Susac-specific if it was absent from the healthy and MS cohorts, from more than 850 published viral clones and from other ImmuneACCESS disease sequences. TCRdb reworked the public reads: Q25 trimming with fastp, MiXCR clone assembly, productive beta chains retained. Rows are combined by CDR3 protein, so each entry shows the most common genes and DNA. These V and J calls originate from TCRdb's pipeline instead of the authors' own analysis. The sample contains 100,000 to 150,000 distinct CDR3 sequences, over 90% of them found a single time. Less than 0.4% of the sample is held by the ten biggest clonotypes.

High-throughput TCR beta sequencing profiled peripheral blood CD8+ and CD4+ T cells from healthy donors, Susac syndrome patients and multiple sclerosis patients. The multiple sclerosis controls were treatment-naive patients whose relapsing-remitting disease, either stable or active, fulfilled the revised McDonald criteria. Bulk CD8+ and CD4+ T cells were purified by magnetic negative isolation, while CD8+ TEMRA cells were enriched using FACS. Blood was drawn into EDTA tubes, processed within 24 hours, and PBMCs were isolated by density gradient centrifugation. PBMCs intended for TCR sequencing were frozen in liquid nitrogen and were later thawed in a 37 degrees C water bath. The sorted or isolated CD4+, CD8+ and CD8+ TEMRA cells reached a purity of at least 90%. What the authors observed across the whole study: The number of individuals in the TCR sequencing and HLA analysis was acknowledged as relatively small.

The receptor chain draws on TRBV27 and TRBJ2-2; tentative D gene TRBD2, with 6 bases matching. This sequence was found in a human donor with multiple sclerosis. Sample: CD8+ T cells from PBMCs. The encoded CDR3 is CASRTRAGMLAGELFF. Read as DNA, the sequence is TGTGCCAGCAGGACTAGGGCAGGGATGTTGGCCGGGGAGCTGTTTTTT.